A selection of T cell receptor beta chains follows, all from one sample in a study of beta chain features in type 1 diabetes. Only in-frame clones appear in the TCRdb table, and some are missing; sequencing was by immunoSEQ multiplex PCR. Of a few hundred thousand clones in the sample, under 13% were seen once. Sequencing input: central memory CD4+ T cells from blood. The receptors come from a man between 18 and 29 years old in good health. CDR3s include the opening cysteine and the closing phenylalanine or tryptophan. A D gene is named only where the DNA matches it firmly. Expanded clones are given a class, and other clones once, few, many or no size at all.

V: TRBV30; J: TRBJ2-2; size: few; D: TRBD1; DNA: TGTGCCTGGGGTCGGGACAGGGACACCGGGGAGCTGTTTTTT; CDR3: CAWGRDRDTGELFF
V: TRBV7-9; J: TRBJ2-1; size: .; D: TRBD2; DNA: TGTGCCAGCAGCCCATCACTAGCGCCGCCGAACAATGAGCAGTTCTTC; CDR3: CASSPSLAPPNNEQFF
V: TRBV30; J: TRBJ2-1; size: many; D: .; DNA: TGTGCCTGGAGTGTGGGGGCTGGTGAGCAGTTCTTC; CDR3: CAWSVGAGEQFF
V: TRBV15; J: TRBJ1-3; size: .; D: .; DNA: TGTGCCACCAGGGAAGGCACTGGAAACACCATATATTTT; CDR3: CATREGTGNTIYF
V: TRBV10-1; J: TRBJ2-3; size: .; D: TRBD1; DNA: TGCGCCAGCAGTGAGACAGGGGCTAGAGAGGATACGCAGTATTTT; CDR3: CASSETGAREDTQYF
V: TRBV29-1; J: TRBJ2-6; size: .; D: .; DNA: TGCAGCGTTGAGAGCTCTGGGGCCAACGTCCTGACTTTC; CDR3: CSVESSGANVLTF
V: TRBV5-6; J: TRBJ2-1; size: few; D: .; DNA: TGTGCCAGCAGCTGGGTCAGGGAAACCGTTTACAATGAGCAGTTCTTC; CDR3: CASSWVRETVYNEQFF
V: TRBV7-2; J: TRBJ1-2; size: few; D: .; DNA: TGTGCCAGCAGCTCGCCGGCAGTATCCCTCTATGGCTACACCTTC; CDR3: CASSSPAVSLYGYTF
V: TRBV2; J: TRBJ1-1; size: .; D: .; DNA: TGTGCCAGCAACAAGGGCGGGTACACTGAAGCTTTCTTT; CDR3: CASNKGGYTEAFF
V: TRBV7-2; J: TRBJ2-5; size: many; D: .; DNA: TGTGCCAGCAGCATCCAAGAGACCCAGTACTTC; CDR3: CASSIQETQYF
V: TRBV30; J: TRBJ2-7; size: many; D: .; DNA: TGTGCCTGGAGCGGGGGCTTCCAGGGCTACGAGCAGTACTTC; CDR3: CAWSGGFQGYEQYF
V: TRBV10-3; J: TRBJ2-3; size: few; D: TRBD2; DNA: TGTGCCACCAACCAAAGACTAGCCCCCACAGATACGCAGTATTTT; CDR3: CATNQRLAPTDTQYF
V: TRBV5-1; J: TRBJ2-1; size: .; D: TRBD2; DNA: TGCGCCAGCAGCTTGTCTAGCGGGACCCACAATGAGCAGTTCTTC; CDR3: CASSLSSGTHNEQFF
V: TRBV5-1; J: TRBJ2-3; size: few; D: TRBD2; DNA: TGCGCCAGCAGCTTAAATCCGGGACTAGTAGCGGATACGCAGTATTTT; CDR3: CASSLNPGLVADTQYF
V: TRBV18; J: TRBJ2-1; size: .; D: TRBD1; DNA: TGTGCCAGCTCACCATCCGGGACAGACAATGAGCAGTTCTTC; CDR3: CASSPSGTDNEQFF
V: TRBV30; J: TRBJ2-3; size: few; D: TRBD1; DNA: TGTGCCTGGTCTTCGGGACAGGGCACAACGAGGCAGTATTTT; CDR3: CAWSSGQGTTRQYF
V: TRBV5-4; J: TRBJ2-5; size: many; D: .; DNA: TGTGCCAGCAGCTTCGTGCCATCCGAGACCCAGTACTTC; CDR3: CASSFVPSETQYF
V: TRBV2; J: TRBJ2-3; size: .; D: .; DNA: TGTGCCAGCAGTAGGAGCGGCCACGCTACAGATACGCAGTATTTT; CDR3: CASSRSGHATDTQYF
V: TRBV7-9; J: TRBJ1-5; size: .; D: .; DNA: TGTGCCAGCAGCGGAAACTATGGGGGCAATCAGCCCCAGCATTTT; CDR3: CASSGNYGGNQPQHF
V: TRBV7-8; J: TRBJ2-1; size: .; D: TRBD2; DNA: TGTGCCAGCAGCTTAGCTGGACTAGCAGACTTCGGGGAGCAGTTCTTC; CDR3: CASSLAGLADFGEQFF
V: TRBV2; J: TRBJ2-7; size: few; D: .; DNA: TGTGCCAGCAGGAGACAGGACACAAACTACGAGCAGTACTTC; CDR3: CASRRQDTNYEQYF
V: TRBV23-1; J: TRBJ2-7; size: .; D: .; DNA: TGCGCCAGCATTTACGGGGGTAACGAGCAGTACTTC; CDR3: CASIYGGNEQYF
V: TRBV2; J: TRBJ2-5; size: .; D: .; DNA: TGTGCCAGCAGTCGAGCCCCATACACAAGAGAGACCCAGTACTTC; CDR3: CASSRAPYTRETQYF
V: TRBV7-6; J: TRBJ1-1; size: .; D: TRBD1; DNA: TGTGCCAGCGACTGGACAGGCATGAACACTGAAGCTTTCTTT; CDR3: CASDWTGMNTEAFF
V: TRBV4-1; J: TRBJ2-1; size: .; D: .; DNA: TGCGCCAGCAGCCAGAGGGCACTAGGCGACAATGAGCAGTTCTTC; CDR3: CASSQRALGDNEQFF
V: TRBV7-2; J: TRBJ2-2; size: few; D: TRBD2; DNA: TGTGCCAGCAGACGGACTAGCGGCCGCACCGGGGAGCTGTTTTTT; CDR3: CASRRTSGRTGELFF
V: TRBV7-3; J: TRBJ2-1; size: few; D: TRBD2; DNA: TGTGCCAGCAGCTTAAGGACTAGCGGGGACAATGAGCAGTTCTTC; CDR3: CASSLRTSGDNEQFF
V: TRBV12-5; J: TRBJ2-1; size: few; D: TRBD2; DNA: TGTGCTGGGTCCGGCGGGAGGGCCAATGAGCAGTTCTTC; CDR3: CAGSGGRANEQFF
V: TRBV11-2; J: TRBJ2-1; size: many; D: TRBD2; DNA: TGTGCCAGCAGCTTGCGGGAGCTCTACAATGAGCAGTTCTTC; CDR3: CASSLRELYNEQFF
V: TRBV11-2; J: TRBJ2-7; size: few; D: TRBD2; DNA: TGTGCCAGCAGCCGCGCTTCCGGGACTAGCTTTTTCGGGCAGTACTTC; CDR3: CASSRASGTSFFGQYF
V: TRBV28; J: TRBJ2-3; size: .; D: TRBD2; DNA: TGTGCCAGCAGCCCGGAGCGGGAGCAAGATACGCAGTATTTT; CDR3: CASSPEREQDTQYF
V: TRBV30; J: TRBJ1-1; size: .; D: .; DNA: TGTGCCGGGGCAGGGTCTCCGGCTGGGCGGGTCGACACTGAAGCTTTCTTT; CDR3: CAGAGSPAGRVDTEAFF
V: TRBV7-2; J: TRBJ2-7; size: few; D: TRBD2; DNA: TGTGCCAGCAGCTTAGTCCGGTCGGGGGGTTACGAGCAGTACTTC; CDR3: CASSLVRSGGYEQYF
V: TRBV30; J: TRBJ1-2; size: few; D: .; DNA: TGTGCCTGGTACAGGGACTATGGCTACACCTTC; CDR3: CAWYRDYGYTF
V: TRBV5-5; J: TRBJ2-1; size: .; D: TRBD2; DNA: TGTGCCAGCAGTCGTAGCGGGATTTCTAATGAGCAGTTCTTC; CDR3: CASSRSGISNEQFF
V: TRBV5-6; J: TRBJ2-1; size: .; D: TRBD2; DNA: TGTGCCAGCAGCTTAACTAGCGGGAGTTACAATGAGCAGTTCTTC; CDR3: CASSLTSGSYNEQFF
V: TRBV7-2; J: TRBJ2-1; size: few; D: TRBD1; DNA: TGTGCCAGCAGTCCAGACAGGGGGCCCTACAATGAGCAGTTCTTC; CDR3: CASSPDRGPYNEQFF
V: TRBV25-1; J: TRBJ2-3; size: many; D: .; DNA: TGTGCCAGCAGTGACTCGGACGGAGTAGATACGCAGTATTTT; CDR3: CASSDSDGVDTQYF
V: TRBV30; J: TRBJ2-7; size: few; D: .; DNA: TGTGCCTGGAGTAAAGGACAGCCGGCCTCTTACGAGCAGTACTTC; CDR3: CAWSKGQPASYEQYF
V: TRBV2; J: TRBJ1-1; size: few; D: .; DNA: TGTGCCAGCAGTGCTGACATGAACACTGAAGCTTTCTTT; CDR3: CASSADMNTEAFF
V: TRBV29-1; J: TRBJ2-3; size: few; D: TRBD1; DNA: TGCAGCGTAACGACAGGGCGGGCAGATACGCAGTATTTT; CDR3: CSVTTGRADTQYF
V: TRBV4-1; J: TRBJ2-5; size: .; D: .; DNA: TGCGCCAGCAGCCAAGATCTAGTGGGGGGCCAAGAGACCCAGTACTTC; CDR3: CASSQDLVGGQETQYF
V: TRBV18; J: TRBJ2-5; size: .; D: .; DNA: TGTGCCAGCTCACCAGCCCCAGGGCTACGGGAGACCCAGTACTTC; CDR3: CASSPAPGLRETQYF
V: TRBV28; J: TRBJ2-1; size: few; D: TRBD2; DNA: TGTGCCAGCAGAGACAGCGGGAGTATCTACAATGAGCAGTTCTTC; CDR3: CASRDSGSIYNEQFF
V: TRBV27; J: TRBJ2-3; size: .; D: .; DNA: TGTGCCAGCCGCGAGTTACCTAGCACAGATACGCAGTATTTT; CDR3: CASRELPSTDTQYF
V: TRBV5-4; J: TRBJ2-5; size: .; D: .; DNA: TGTGCCAGCAGCTTGAATGCAGGGGCGGGGGAGACCCAGTACTTC; CDR3: CASSLNAGAGETQYF
V: TRBV29-1; J: TRBJ2-7; size: few; D: .; DNA: TGCAGCGTTGCGAGGACAGACCCTGGCGAGCAGTACTTC; CDR3: CSVARTDPGEQYF
V: TRBV7-9; J: TRBJ2-7; size: few; D: TRBD2; DNA: TGTGCCAGCAGCCCGGGGACTAGCGGGAGGTCCGAGCAGTACTTC; CDR3: CASSPGTSGRSEQYF
V: TRBV29-1; J: TRBJ2-1; size: .; D: TRBD2; DNA: TGCCGCGTTGGCGGCGGGAGGGCCTATGAGCAGTTCTTC; CDR3: CRVGGGRAYEQFF
V: TRBV29-1; J: TRBJ1-5; size: few; D: .; DNA: TGCAGCGTCGGACAGACAAATAGCAATCAGCCCCAGCATTTT; CDR3: CSVGQTNSNQPQHF
V: TRBV6-6; J: TRBJ2-3; size: .; D: TRBD2; DNA: TGTGCCAGCAGTTCCGGACTAGCGTACAGCACAGATACGCAGTATTTT; CDR3: CASSSGLAYSTDTQYF
V: TRBV7-6; J: TRBJ1-4; size: few; D: .; DNA: TGTGCCAGCAGCAACCGGGGCCTAGGAGAAAAACTGTTTTTT; CDR3: CASSNRGLGEKLFF
V: TRBV28; J: TRBJ1-1; size: .; D: TRBD1; DNA: TGTGCCAGCAGGGTAGGGACAGCCAGGAACACTGAAGCTTTCTTT; CDR3: CASRVGTARNTEAFF
V: TRBV7-6; J: TRBJ2-2; size: .; D: .; DNA: TGTGCCAGCAGCCCCAGGGGATCCGGGGAGCTGTTTTTT; CDR3: CASSPRGSGELFF
V: TRBV5-1; J: TRBJ2-3; size: .; D: TRBD1; DNA: TGCGCCAGCAGCGAAGGACAGGGGGCAACAGATACGCAGTATTTT; CDR3: CASSEGQGATDTQYF
V: TRBV5-4; J: TRBJ2-1; size: many; D: TRBD2; DNA: TGTGCCAGCAGCCCAGGCGGGGCTAGCGGGGACAATGAGCAGTTCTTC; CDR3: CASSPGGASGDNEQFF
V: TRBV29-1; J: TRBJ2-1; size: .; D: .; DNA: TGCAGCGCCGAGACCCGACTGGGCAATGAGCAGTTCTTC; CDR3: CSAETRLGNEQFF